Sequencing of this T cell receptor (beta chain) was carried out in a study of T cell responses to AZD1222 COVID-19 vaccine. This CDR3 comprises 16 residues. V lost 2 bases, J lost 5 bases, and 15 bases lay in between. The germline V gene encodes CDR1 KGHSH and CDR2 LQKENI. Study-wide findings and caveats: It was only after the peak T cell response that any repertoires were sampled.

To note about this clone: Its antigen is still unknown.

Only in-frame clones appear in the TCRdb table, and some are missing; sequencing was by immunoSEQ multiplex PCR. The sample shows about 150,000 clones, 86% of them seen only once. The source is an adult in good health. Specimen: peripheral blood, collected on day 0 of MenACWY control vaccination. The chain is built from TRBV18 and TRBJ1-4, with D hard to call. The DNA for the CDR3 is TGTGCCAGCTCACCAGTTTTAGCGTCAGCAAATGAAAAACTGTTTTTT. Translated, it gives CASSPVLASANEKLFF.